Included here is one TCR beta chain sequence, with context. This clonotype occurred many times. The antigen it recognizes is unknown. No clone much larger than this one lies a single base away; base qualities are absent. The germline V gene encodes CDR1 LGHNA and CDR2 YNFKEQ. Unmatched junction bases come to 6, with V trimmed by 1 base and J by 7 bases. The CDR3 has 15 amino acids, counting the end cysteine and phenylalanine. The only DNA kept is the CDR3, 45 bases in frame from the first base. According to the study, the label for this sample's treatment or condition signals: PENTA 11 planned treatment interruption arm or continuous ART arm. The participants were children from the United Kingdom between 2 and 15 years old who had been on ART with at least three drugs for 24 weeks or longer. Cryopreserved PBMCs containing at least 5 million viable cells were required, and a handful of candidate patients were excluded because of low viable PBMC yield. Naive CD4+ CD45RA+ CD45RO- T cells were FACS-sorted from thawed PBMCs on a FACSAria III cell sorter. After sorting, the cells were fixed and RNA was extracted first with the RNeasy FFPE kit and then with the RNeasy Micro kit.

This sample is part of a study of HIV-infected children after antiretroviral therapy interruption (dated by TCRdb to 2018 to 2020). Background on the whole study: The study included eight children, four on planned treatment interruption and four on continuous treatment, and all eight had a CD4+ count above 500 and a viral load below 50 copies/ml. The interruption group had a median age of roughly 9.4 years, and the continuous treatment group had a median age of around 8 years. Most participating children had recorded exposure to EBV and CMV. Samples from the interruption arm were taken at week 0, at week 12, at the end of interruption (week 24 or 48), and about 3 years after the study ended. For the continuous-treatment arm, samples from the corresponding weeks 0, 48 and 150 were analyzed. TCR repertoires were compared between children on planned treatment interruption and children on continuous antiretroviral treatment, alongside thymic output measurements. Results the study describes overall, beyond this receptor: The small number of patients is a limitation, and caution is needed when interpreting the data. The naive CD4+ Gini coefficient rose by the end of treatment interruption, suggesting clonal expansion, and returned to baseline by 3 years. In naive CD4+ repertoires of PTI patients, reduced CDR3 sharing between time points was observed after interruption began, whereas many sequences were found to be shared between end of interruption and 3 years later. Minor non-naive CD45RA+ populations, such as EMRA or stem memory cells, might be present among the sorted CD45RA+ naive cells.

Preparation of the library involved 3' RACE. To correct PCR amplification bias, TCR libraries were generated from RNA with a 3' RACE protocol that used unique molecular identifiers. Amplicon libraries were pooled in groups of up to 12 and sequenced on an Illumina MiSeq using v2 2x250 paired-end chemistry. The paper's data handling went like this. Decombinator was used to process the reads, assigning V and J genes and CDR3 and applying barcode-based correction of errors and PCR bias. Repertoires were subsampled to equal depth before Gini coefficient calculation using the R ineq package. GLIPH, Hamming distance and a shared triplet metric were used to assess CDR3 similarity. The public reads were reprocessed in TCRdb via fastp at Q25 and MiXCR, keeping in-frame beta chains. Duplicate CDR3 protein sequences are folded into a single record with the most common DNA and genes. The V and J calls come from TCRdb's annotation, not from the publication. For this sample there are some 51,000 distinct CDR3 sequences; 4.3% appear just once. Roughly 0.7% of the sample belongs to the ten largest clones.

The receptor was isolated from a pool of human donors with HIV. Recombination connected TRBV4-2 to TRBJ1-5; TRBD1 fits 8 bases in the junction. The sample in question was CD45RA+ CD4+ T cells from PBMCs, pooled from several time points, obtained from a donor given antiretroviral therapy, either interrupted or continuous. In light of the paper, this sample's cell subset or site label describes: naive CD4+ CD45RA+ CD45RO- T cells. The DNA is TGTGCCAGCAGCCAAGGGCAGGGGGCCTTCCAGCCCCAGCATTTT. Translation gives CASSQGQGAFQPQHF.